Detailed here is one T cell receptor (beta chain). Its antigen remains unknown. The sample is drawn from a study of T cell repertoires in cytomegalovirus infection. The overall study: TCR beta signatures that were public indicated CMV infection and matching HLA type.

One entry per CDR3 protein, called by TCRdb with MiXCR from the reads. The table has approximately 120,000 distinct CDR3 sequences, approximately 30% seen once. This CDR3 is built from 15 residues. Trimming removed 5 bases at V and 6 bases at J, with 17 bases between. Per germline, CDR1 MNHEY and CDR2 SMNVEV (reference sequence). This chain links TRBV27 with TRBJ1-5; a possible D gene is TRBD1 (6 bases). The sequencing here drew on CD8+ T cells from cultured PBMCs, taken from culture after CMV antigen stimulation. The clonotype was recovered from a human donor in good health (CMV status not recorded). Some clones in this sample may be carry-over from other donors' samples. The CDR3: CASSPLGQSGQPQHF. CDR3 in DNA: TGTGCCAGCAGTCCACTCGGACAGTCCGGTCAGCCCCAGCATTTT.